The 4 T cell receptor beta chains below were found in one sample sequenced in a study of cytomegalovirus exposure and HLA in healthy donors. It was with 60 Vbeta and 13 Jbeta primers that the PCR ran. The data were produced by immunoSEQ multiplex PCR, yet TCRdb's version contains in-frame clones alone and is incomplete. This sample has around 270,000 clones, with 75% to 85% found just once. Material: PBMCs. These receptors all stem from a girl aged 2-10 years in good health and CMV-seronegative.

This clone showed up just a few times. The chain has TRBV7-2 and TRBJ2-1; D perhaps matches TRBD2 (5 bases). CDR3 length: 14 amino acids. V was clipped by 5 bases and J by 6 bases, with 14 bases between them. Germline CDR1 SGHTA, CDR2 FQGNSA. In DNA form, the CDR3 reads TGTGCCAGCAGCCCCTGGAAGGGAGTCAATGAGCAGTTCTTC. It translates to CASSPWKGVNEQFF. Variable domain in full (rest from reference TRBV7-2 and TRBJ2-1): GAGVSQSPSNKVTEKGKDVELRCDPISGHTALYWYRQSLGQGLEFLIYFQGNSAPDKSGLPSDRFSAERTGGSVSTLTIQRTQQEDSAVYLCASSPWKGVNEQFFGPGTRLTVL.

The chain links TRBV7-3 to TRBJ2-2; TRBD2 aligns across 11 bases. The CDR3 is 15 residues long. Trimming removed 3 bases from V and 6 bases from J; junction bases left unmatched: 3. Germline V gene sequence: CDR1 SGHTA, CDR2 FQGTGA. CDR3 DNA: TGTGCCAGCAGCTTTACTAGCGGGGGATCCGGGGAGCTGTTTTTT. It is translated as CASSFTSGGSGELFF.

This clone was seen a few times. The genes are TRBV28 and TRBJ2-7; D might be TRBD2 (5 bases). CDR1 is MDHEN and CDR2 is SYDVKM in the germline V gene. V lost 4 bases to trimming and J lost 6 bases, with 10 bases between them. CDR3 length: 12 residues. The CDR3 region is CASSSGWSEQYF. The CDR3 coding sequence is TGTGCCAGCAGTTCGGGGTGGTCCGAGCAGTACTTC.

This clone was seen once. The V and J genes are TRBV4-1 and TRBJ1-2; maybe TRBD1 (6 bases). Germline values: CDR1 MGHRA, CDR2 YSYEKL. The length of the CDR3 is 15 residues. V dropped 1 base and J dropped 5 bases, with 14 bases sitting between them. Here the CDR3 DNA reads TGCGCCAGCAGCCAAGTTTTCGGGACAAATTATGGCTACACCTTC. It specifies CASSQVFGTNYGYTF.